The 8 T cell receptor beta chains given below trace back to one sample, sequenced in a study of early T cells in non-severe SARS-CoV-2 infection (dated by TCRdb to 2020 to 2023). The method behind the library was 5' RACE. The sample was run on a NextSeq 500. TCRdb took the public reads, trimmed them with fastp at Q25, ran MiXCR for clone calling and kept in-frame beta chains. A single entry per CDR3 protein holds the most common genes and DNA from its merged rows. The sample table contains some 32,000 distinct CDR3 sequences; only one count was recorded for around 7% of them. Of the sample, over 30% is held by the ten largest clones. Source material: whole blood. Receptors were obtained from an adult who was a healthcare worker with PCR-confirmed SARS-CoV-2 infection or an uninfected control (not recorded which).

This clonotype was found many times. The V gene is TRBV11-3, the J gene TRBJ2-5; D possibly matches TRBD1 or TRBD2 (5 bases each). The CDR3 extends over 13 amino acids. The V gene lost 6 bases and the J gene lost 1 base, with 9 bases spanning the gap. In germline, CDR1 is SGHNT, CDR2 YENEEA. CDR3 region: CASSSGAQETQYF. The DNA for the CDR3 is TGTGCCAGCAGTTCCGGGGCCCAAGAGACCCAGTACTTC.

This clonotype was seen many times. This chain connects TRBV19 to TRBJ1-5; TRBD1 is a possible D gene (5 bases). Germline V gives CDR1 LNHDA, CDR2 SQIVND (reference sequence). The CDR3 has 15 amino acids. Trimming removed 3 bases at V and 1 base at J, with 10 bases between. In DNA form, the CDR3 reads TGTGCCAGTAGTATCGGGGGACTAAGCAATCAGCCCCAGCATTTT. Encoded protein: CASSIGGLSNQPQHF.

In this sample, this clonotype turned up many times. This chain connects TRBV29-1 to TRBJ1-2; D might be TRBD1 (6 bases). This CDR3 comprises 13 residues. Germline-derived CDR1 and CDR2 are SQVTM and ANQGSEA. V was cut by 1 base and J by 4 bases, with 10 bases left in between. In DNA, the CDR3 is TGCAGCGTTGAAGGGACAGACTCCTATGGCTACACCTTC. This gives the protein CSVEGTDSYGYTF. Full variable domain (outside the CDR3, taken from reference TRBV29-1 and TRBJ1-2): SAVISQKPSRDICQRGTSLTIQCQVDSQVTMMFWYRQQPGQSLTLIATANQGSEATYESGFVIDKFPISRPNLTFSTLTVSNMSPEDSSIYLCSVEGTDSYGYTFGSGTRLTVV.

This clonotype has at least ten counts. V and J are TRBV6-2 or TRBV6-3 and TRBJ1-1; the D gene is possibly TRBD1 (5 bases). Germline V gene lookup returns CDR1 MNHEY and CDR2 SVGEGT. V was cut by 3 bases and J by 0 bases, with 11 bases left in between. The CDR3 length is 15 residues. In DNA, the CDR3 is TGTGCCAGCAGTTATCGGGGACCGATGAACACTGAAGCTTTCTTT. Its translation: CASSYRGPMNTEAFF.

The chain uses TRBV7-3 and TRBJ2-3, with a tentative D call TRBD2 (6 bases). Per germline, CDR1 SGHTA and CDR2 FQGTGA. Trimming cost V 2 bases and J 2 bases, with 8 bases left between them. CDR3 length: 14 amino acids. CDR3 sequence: CASSLGDSTDTQYF. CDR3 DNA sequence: TGTGCCAGCAGCTTAGGGGACTCCACAGATACGCAGTATTTT. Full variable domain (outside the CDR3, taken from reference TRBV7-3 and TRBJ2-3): GAGVSQTPSNKVTEKGKYVELRCDPISGHTALYWYRQSLGQGPEFLIYFQGTGAADDSGLPNDRFFAVRPEGSVSTLKIQRTERGDSAVYLCASSLGDSTDTQYFGPGTRLTVL.

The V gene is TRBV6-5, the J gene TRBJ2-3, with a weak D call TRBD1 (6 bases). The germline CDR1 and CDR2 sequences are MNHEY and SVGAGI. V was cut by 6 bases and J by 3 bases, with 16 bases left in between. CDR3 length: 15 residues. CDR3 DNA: TGTGCCAGCAGGCCCGGCACAGGGTGGACAGATACGCAGTATTTT. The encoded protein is CASRPGTGWTDTQYF.

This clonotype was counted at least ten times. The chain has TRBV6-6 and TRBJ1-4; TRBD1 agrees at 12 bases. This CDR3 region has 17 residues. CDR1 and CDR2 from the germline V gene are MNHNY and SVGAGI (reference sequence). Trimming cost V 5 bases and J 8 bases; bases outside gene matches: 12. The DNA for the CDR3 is TGTGCCAGCAGTACCGGGACAGGGGGCGTCCCATGGGAAAAACTGTTTTTT. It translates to CASSTGTGGVPWEKLFF.

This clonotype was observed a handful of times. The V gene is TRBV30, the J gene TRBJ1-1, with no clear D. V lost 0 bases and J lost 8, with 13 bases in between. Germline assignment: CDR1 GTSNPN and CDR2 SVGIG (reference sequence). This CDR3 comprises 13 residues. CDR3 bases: TGTGCCTGGAGTGTATCGCGCTCGCGAGAAGCTTTCTTT. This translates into CAWSVSRSREAFF.